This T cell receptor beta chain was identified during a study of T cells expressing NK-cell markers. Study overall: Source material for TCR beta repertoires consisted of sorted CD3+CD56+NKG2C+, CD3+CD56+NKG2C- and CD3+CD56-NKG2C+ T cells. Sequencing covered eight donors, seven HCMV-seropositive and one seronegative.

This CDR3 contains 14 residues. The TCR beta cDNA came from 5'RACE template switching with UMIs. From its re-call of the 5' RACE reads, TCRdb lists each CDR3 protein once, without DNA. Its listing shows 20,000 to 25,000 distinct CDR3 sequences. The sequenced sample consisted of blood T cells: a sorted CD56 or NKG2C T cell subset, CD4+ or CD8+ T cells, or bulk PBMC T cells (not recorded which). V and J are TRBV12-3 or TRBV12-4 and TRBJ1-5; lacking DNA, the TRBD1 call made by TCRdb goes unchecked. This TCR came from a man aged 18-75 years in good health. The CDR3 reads CASSTGDSNQPQHF.